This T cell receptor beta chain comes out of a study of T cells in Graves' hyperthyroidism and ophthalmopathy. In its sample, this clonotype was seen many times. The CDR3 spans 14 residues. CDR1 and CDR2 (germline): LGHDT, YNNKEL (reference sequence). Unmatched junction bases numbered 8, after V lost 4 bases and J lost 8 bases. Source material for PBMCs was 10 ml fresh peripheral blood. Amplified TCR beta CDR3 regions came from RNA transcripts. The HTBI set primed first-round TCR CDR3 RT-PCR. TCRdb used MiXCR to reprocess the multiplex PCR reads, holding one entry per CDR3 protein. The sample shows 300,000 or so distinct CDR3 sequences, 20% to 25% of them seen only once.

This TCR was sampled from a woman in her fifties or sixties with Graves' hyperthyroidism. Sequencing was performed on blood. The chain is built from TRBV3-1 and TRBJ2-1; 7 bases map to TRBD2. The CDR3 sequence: CASSPSSRGDEQFF. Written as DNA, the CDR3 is TGTGCCAGCAGCCCAAGCTCCCGGGGGGATGAGCAGTTCTTC.